The 14 T cell receptor beta chains below come from one sample, sequenced in a study of T cells in Graves' hyperthyroidism and ophthalmopathy. TCR beta CDR3 sequences were amplified from RNA transcripts. Using the HTBI primer set, a first-round RT-PCR was run on the TCR CDR3. MiXCR was run by TCRdb on the multiplex PCR reads, yielding one entry per CDR3 protein. The table lists 500,000 or so distinct CDR3 sequences, 15% to 20% of them singletons, with approximately 32% in the top ten. The specimen sequenced was blood. Every receptor here comes from a woman aged 25 to 39 with Graves' ophthalmopathy.

There are a few counts of this clonotype. The chain employs TRBV5-6 and TRBJ2-3; D is possibly TRBD1 (6 bases). The V gene lost 3 bases and the J gene lost 8 bases, with 13 bases spanning the gap. Germline lookup yields CDR1 SGHDT and CDR2 YYEEEE. The CDR3 is made up of 13 amino acids. The CDR3 is CASSSDSSITQYF. The CDR3, as DNA: TGTGCCAGCAGCTCGGACAGTTCTATTACGCAGTATTTT.

This clonotype was seen many times. The chain uses TRBV7-2 and TRBJ2-1; D unclear. Trimming stripped 1 base from V and 7 bases from J, with 11 bases between. Germline V gene sequence: CDR1 SGHTA, CDR2 FQGNSA. This CDR3 is 14 amino acids long. This CDR3 is CASSLEPPRNEQFF. In DNA, the CDR3 is TGTGCCAGCAGCTTAGAGCCGCCGAGGAATGAGCAGTTCTTC.

This clonotype was detected a few times. This rearrangement joins TRBV28 to TRBJ2-3; D call uncertain. The CDR3 extends over 11 amino acids. Deletions cut 10 bases from V and 3 bases from J, with 8 bases between. Germline V lookup: CDR1 MDHEN, CDR2 SYDVKM. Here the CDR3 reads CATIGTDTQYF. Written as DNA, the CDR3 is TGTGCCACCATAGGGACAGATACGCAGTATTTT.

The chain uses TRBV9 and TRBJ1-2, with a weak D call TRBD1 (6 bases). Trimming took 1 base from V and 2 from J, leaving 12 bases between them. Germline V gene lookup returns CDR1 SGDLS and CDR2 YYNGEE. This CDR3 contains 15 residues. Here the CDR3 DNA reads TGTGCCAGCAGCGTATCCAGGGGCGAAAACTATGGCTACACCTTC. Residues: CASSVSRGENYGYTF.

This clonotype showed up just a few times. The rearrangement uses TRBV13 and TRBJ2-2; the match to TRBD1 covers 8 bases. This CDR3 is 16 amino acids long. The ends lost 4 bases at V and 1 base at J; junction bases unmatched: 5. Germline V gene sequence: CDR1 PRHDT, CDR2 FYEKMQ (reference sequence). The CDR3 nucleotides are TGTGCCAGCAGCTCTCGACAGGGGAAGAACACCGGGGAGCTGTTTTTT. Protein: CASSSRQGKNTGELFF.

This clonotype showed up many times. V and J are TRBV7-2 and TRBJ1-1; D remains unclear. V dropped 1 base and J dropped 4 bases, with 16 bases sitting between them. The CDR3 loop spans 16 amino acids. The germline V gene has CDR1 SGHTA and CDR2 FQGNSA. The CDR3 region is CASSLGPPTPGTEAFF. CDR3 DNA: TGTGCCAGCAGCTTAGGGCCCCCAACCCCGGGCACTGAAGCTTTCTTT.

This clonotype was recorded at least ten times. V usage is TRBV18 and J usage is TRBJ1-1, with 9 bases identical to TRBD1. Looked up from germline, CDR1 is KGHSH and CDR2 is LQKENI. The CDR3 is 15 residues long. V shed 5 bases and J 0 bases; nucleotides not matched to a gene: 4. The CDR3 here is CASSTGTGMNTEAFF. Here the CDR3 DNA reads TGTGCCAGCTCAACTGGGACAGGGATGAACACTGAAGCTTTCTTT.

J is TRBJ1-6 and V is TRBV2; D gene uncertain. Germline V gene data show CDR1 as SNHLY and CDR2 as FYNNEI. The CDR3 runs 14 residues. The V end lost 8 bases, the J end lost 0 bases, and 8 bases lay between the germline ends. The CDR3 DNA reads as TGTGCCAGCCGTGGGAACTCCTATAATTCACCCCTCCACTTT. It yields the protein CASRGNSYNSPLHF.

The chain combines TRBV19 with TRBJ2-1; TRBD2 agrees at 13 bases. The CDR3 has 15 residues. Germline assignment: CDR1 LNHDA and CDR2 SQIVND (reference sequence). The V segment lost 4 bases and the J segment 9 bases; nucleotides outside the gene matches: 6. CDR3 nucleotide sequence: TGTGCCAGTAGTAGGACTAGCGGGAGCCATGGTGAGCAGTTCTTC. Residues: CASSRTSGSHGEQFF.

This clonotype was observed at least ten times. The rearrangement joins TRBV7-2 to TRBJ2-1; tentative D call: TRBD1 (6 bases). V dropped 5 bases and J dropped 7 bases, with 15 bases sitting between them. The CDR3 has 14 residues. The germline V gene has CDR1 SGHTA and CDR2 FQGNSA. The DNA for the CDR3 is TGTGCCAGCAGCCCACCGGGACACCCGAATGAGCAGTTCTTC. Its translation: CASSPPGHPNEQFF.

This chain uses TRBV15 with TRBJ1-5, with a possible D match to TRBD1 (5 bases). CDR1 is LNHNV and CDR2 is YYDKDF in the germline V gene (reference sequence). This CDR3 spans 13 amino acids. Deletions cut 3 bases from V and 6 bases from J, with 9 bases between. CDR3 in amino acids: CATSSRRAQPQHF. The CDR3 nucleotides read TGTGCCACCAGCAGCCGCAGGGCTCAGCCCCAGCATTTT.

This clonotype was detected ten times or more. The chain joins TRBV7-9 to TRBJ2-1; TRBD2 agrees at 7 bases. Germline CDR1 SEHNR, CDR2 FQNEAQ (reference sequence). The CDR3 covers 13 residues. Losses at the gene ends were 0 bases for V and 7 bases for J; bases not matched to a gene: 0. The CDR3 region has the DNA TGTGCCAGCAGCTTAGCGCGGGGGAATGAGCAGTTCTTC. Its protein is CASSLARGNEQFF.

This clonotype was recorded many times. The rearrangement links TRBV28 to TRBJ1-1; 7 bases map to TRBD1. V shed 3 bases, J shed 3 bases, and the junction held 7 bases outside the gene matches. Per germline, CDR1 MDHEN and CDR2 SYDVKM. This CDR3 region has 15 residues. The CDR3 is CASSFLGQSHTEAFF. Here the CDR3 DNA reads TGTGCCAGCAGTTTTTTGGGACAGTCTCACACTGAAGCTTTCTTT.

The chain has TRBV28 and TRBJ1-1; D is ambiguous. CDR3 length: 12 amino acids. Germline V lookup: CDR1 MDHEN, CDR2 SYDVKM. V was shortened by 6 bases and J by 4 bases, with 9 bases between the two germline ends. In DNA, the CDR3 is TGTGCCAGCAGATACCCCCCCACTGAAGCTTTCTTT. Its translation: CASRYPPTEAFF.